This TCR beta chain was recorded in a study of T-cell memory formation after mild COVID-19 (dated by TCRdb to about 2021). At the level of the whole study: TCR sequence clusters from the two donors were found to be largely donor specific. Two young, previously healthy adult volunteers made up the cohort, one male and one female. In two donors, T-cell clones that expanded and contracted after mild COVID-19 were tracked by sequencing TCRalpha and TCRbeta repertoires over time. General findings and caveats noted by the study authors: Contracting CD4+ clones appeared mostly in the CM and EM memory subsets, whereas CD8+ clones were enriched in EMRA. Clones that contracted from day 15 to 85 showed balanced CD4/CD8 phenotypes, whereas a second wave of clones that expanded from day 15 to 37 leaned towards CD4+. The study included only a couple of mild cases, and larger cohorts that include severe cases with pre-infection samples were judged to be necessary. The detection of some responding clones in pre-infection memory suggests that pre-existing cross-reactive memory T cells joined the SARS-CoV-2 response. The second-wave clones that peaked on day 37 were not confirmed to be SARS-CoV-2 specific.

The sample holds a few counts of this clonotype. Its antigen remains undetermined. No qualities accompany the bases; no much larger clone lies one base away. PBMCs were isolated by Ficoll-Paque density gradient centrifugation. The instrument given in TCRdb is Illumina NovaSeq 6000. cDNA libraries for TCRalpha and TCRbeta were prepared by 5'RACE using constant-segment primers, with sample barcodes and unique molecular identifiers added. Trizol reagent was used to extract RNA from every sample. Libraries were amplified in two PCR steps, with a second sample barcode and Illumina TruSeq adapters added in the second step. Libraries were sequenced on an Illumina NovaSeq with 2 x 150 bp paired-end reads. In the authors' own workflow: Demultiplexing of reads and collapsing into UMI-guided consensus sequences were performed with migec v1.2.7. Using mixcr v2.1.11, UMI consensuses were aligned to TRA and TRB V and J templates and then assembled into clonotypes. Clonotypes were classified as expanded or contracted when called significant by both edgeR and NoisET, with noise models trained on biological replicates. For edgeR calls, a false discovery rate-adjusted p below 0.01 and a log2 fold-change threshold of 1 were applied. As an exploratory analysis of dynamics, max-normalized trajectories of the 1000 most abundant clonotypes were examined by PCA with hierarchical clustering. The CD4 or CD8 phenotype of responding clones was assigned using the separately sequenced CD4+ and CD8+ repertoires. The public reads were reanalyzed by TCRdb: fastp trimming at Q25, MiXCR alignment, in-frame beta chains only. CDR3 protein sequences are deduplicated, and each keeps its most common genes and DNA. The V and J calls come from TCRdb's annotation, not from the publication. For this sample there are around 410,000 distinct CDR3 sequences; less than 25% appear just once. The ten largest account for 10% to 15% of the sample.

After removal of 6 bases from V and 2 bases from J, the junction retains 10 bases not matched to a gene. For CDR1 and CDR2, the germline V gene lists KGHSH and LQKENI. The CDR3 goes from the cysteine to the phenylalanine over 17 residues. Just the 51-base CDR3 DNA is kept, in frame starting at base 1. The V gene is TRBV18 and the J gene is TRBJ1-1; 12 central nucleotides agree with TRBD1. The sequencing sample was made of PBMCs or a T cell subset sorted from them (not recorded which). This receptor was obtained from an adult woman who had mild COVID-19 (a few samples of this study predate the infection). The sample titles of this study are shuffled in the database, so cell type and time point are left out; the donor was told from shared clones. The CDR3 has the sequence CASSPAGTGGVNTEAFF. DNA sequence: TGTGCCAGCTCCCCCGCCGGGACAGGGGGCGTTAACACTGAAGCTTTCTTT.